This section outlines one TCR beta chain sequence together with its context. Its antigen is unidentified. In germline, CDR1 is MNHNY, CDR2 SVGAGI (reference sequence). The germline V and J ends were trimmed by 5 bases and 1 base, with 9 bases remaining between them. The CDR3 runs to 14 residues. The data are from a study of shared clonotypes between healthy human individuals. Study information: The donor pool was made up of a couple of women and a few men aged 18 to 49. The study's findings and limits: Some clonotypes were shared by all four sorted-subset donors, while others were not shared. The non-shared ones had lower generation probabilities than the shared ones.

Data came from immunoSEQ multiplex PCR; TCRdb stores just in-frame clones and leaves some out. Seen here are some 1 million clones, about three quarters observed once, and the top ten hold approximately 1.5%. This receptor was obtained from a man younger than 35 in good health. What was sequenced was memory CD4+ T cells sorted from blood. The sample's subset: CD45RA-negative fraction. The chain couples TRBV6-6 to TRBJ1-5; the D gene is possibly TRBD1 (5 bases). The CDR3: CASSRDGSNQPQHF. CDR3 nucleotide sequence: TGTGCCAGCAGTCGGGACGGAAGCAATCAGCCCCAGCATTTT.